This TCR beta chain was identified during a study of blood T cell repertoires in COVID-19. Overall study: There were acute and convalescent COVID-19 samples, and they came from the United States, Italy and Spain. From T cells, B-cell-depleted T cells, or PBMCs came the material, which was cDNA or gDNA.

The V gene end was trimmed by 4 bases and the J gene end by 2 bases; junction bases not matched to a gene: 6. CDR1 and CDR2 from the germline V gene are SGHRS and YFSETQ. The CDR3 extends over 17 amino acids. Authors' methods: Counts of nucleated cells, estimated from reference gene primer amplification, were obtained. Profiling relied on immunoSEQ multiplex PCR, and the TCRdb table lists in-frame clones only, not all of them. D and trimming come from the DNA, and the V and J calls and clone size come from that table. This table holds 98,000 or so clones, more than 75% found once. This clone was counted between two and nine times.

The rearrangement joins TRBV5-1 to TRBJ2-1, with 13 nucleotides matching TRBD2. Sequencing was done on a sample of peripheral blood. This receptor was identified in a man aged 50-59 years with acute or convalescent COVID-19. CDR3 sequence (DNA): TGCGCCAGCAGCCGAACCGGGACTAGCGGGACCTACAATGAGCAGTTCTTC. It codes for CASSRTGTSGTYNEQFF.